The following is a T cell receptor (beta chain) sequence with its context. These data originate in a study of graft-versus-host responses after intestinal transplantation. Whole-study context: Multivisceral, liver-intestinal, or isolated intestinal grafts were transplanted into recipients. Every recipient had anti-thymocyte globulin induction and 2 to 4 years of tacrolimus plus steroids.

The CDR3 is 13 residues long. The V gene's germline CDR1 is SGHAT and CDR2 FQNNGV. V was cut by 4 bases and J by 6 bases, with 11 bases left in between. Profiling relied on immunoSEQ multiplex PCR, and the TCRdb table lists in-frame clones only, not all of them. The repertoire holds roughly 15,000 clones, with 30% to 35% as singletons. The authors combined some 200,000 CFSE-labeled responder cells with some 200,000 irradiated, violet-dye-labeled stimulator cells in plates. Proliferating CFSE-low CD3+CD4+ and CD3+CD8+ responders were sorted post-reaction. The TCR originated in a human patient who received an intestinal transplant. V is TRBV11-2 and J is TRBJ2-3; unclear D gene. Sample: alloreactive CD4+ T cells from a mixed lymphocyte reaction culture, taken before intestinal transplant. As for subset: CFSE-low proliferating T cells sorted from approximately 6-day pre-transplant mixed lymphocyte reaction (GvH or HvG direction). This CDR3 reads CASSSHSRDTQYF. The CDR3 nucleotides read TGTGCCAGCAGCTCTCACAGCAGGGATACGCAGTATTTT.